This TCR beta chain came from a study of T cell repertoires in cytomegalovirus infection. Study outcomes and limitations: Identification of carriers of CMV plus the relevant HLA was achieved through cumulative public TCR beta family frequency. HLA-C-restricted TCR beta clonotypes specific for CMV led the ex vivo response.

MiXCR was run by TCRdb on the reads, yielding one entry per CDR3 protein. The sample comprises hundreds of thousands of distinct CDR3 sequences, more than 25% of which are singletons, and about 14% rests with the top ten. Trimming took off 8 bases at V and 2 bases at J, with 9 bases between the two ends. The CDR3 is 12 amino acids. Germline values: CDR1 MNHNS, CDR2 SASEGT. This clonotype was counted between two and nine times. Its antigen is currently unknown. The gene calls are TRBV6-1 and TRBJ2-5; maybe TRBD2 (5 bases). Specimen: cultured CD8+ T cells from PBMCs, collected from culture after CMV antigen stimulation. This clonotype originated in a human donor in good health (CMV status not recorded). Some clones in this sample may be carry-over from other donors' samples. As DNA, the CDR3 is TGTGCCAGCCCGGGGAGACAAGAGACCCAGTACTTC. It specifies CASPGRQETQYF.